The 4 T cell receptor beta chains in this list originate from one sample, sequenced in a study of OX40 agonist ivuxolimab in advanced cancers. The data were produced by immunoSEQ multiplex PCR, yet TCRdb's version contains in-frame clones alone and is incomplete. The table includes over 70,000 clones, approximately 90% detected once. The sample was CD4+ or CD8+ T cells sorted from blood, taken in a trial of the OX40 agonist ivuxolimab. These receptor sequences come from an adult with an advanced solid tumor such as melanoma, head and neck, liver or kidney cancer.

This clone was seen a single time. The chain employs TRBV6-5 and TRBJ2-7; D may be TRBD2 (7 bases). Germline V gene lookup returns CDR1 MNHEY and CDR2 SVGAGI. This CDR3 has 15 amino acids. The V end was cut by 4 bases, the J end by 3 bases, with 16 bases between. As DNA, the CDR3 is TGTGCCAGCAGTTTACAGGGAGGGACGATCTACGAGCAGTACTTC. As protein: CASSLQGGTIYEQYF.

The chain uses TRBV27 and TRBJ2-7, with a weak D call TRBD1 (6 bases). Trimming left V 2 bases short and J 6 bases short, with 17 bases between. The CDR3 extends over 15 amino acids. The germline V gene encodes CDR1 MNHEY and CDR2 SMNVEV (reference sequence). CDR3 in DNA: TGTGCCAGCAGTTTACTGGGACCAGGGGCCTCCGAGCAGTACTTC. Protein: CASSLLGPGASEQYF.

In the case of this clone: With a much larger clone just one base away, this may be a read error. Other DNA sequences within the sample encode an identical CDR3. This sequence joins TRBV7-6 and TRBJ2-4; D possibly uses TRBD1 or TRBD2 (5 bases each). Trimming stripped 6 bases from V and 3 bases from J, with 18 bases between. The CDR3 loop spans 16 amino acids. From germline, CDR1 is SGHVS and CDR2 FNYEAQ. The CDR3 loop reads CASSSRLGADKNIQYF. The DNA for the CDR3 is TGTGCCAGCAGTTCTAGACTCGGGGCCGACAAAAACATTCAGTACTTC.

This clone was counted a single time. This chain joins TRBV5-6 and TRBJ2-2, with D possibly being TRBD2 (7 bases). Trimming removed 6 bases at V and 1 base at J, with 16 bases between. This CDR3 contains 16 residues. Germline values: CDR1 SGHDT, CDR2 YYEEEE. CDR3 loop: CASTRLGGVNTGELFF. CDR3 bases: TGTGCCAGCACCCGCCTAGGGGGGGTGAACACCGGGGAGCTGTTTTTT.